The 27 T cell receptor beta chains in this list originate from one sample, sequenced in a study of CXCR3-negative and CXCR3-positive naive CD8 T cells. No antigen has been identified for these receptors. Libraries of TRB cDNA were made by 5' RACE and carried UMIs. Reanalyzing the 5' RACE reads, TCRdb keeps one entry per CDR3 protein, without DNA. This sample's table has nearly 110,000 distinct CDR3 sequences. Study-level results: Hydrophobicity was higher for TRB CDR3s found in CXCR3-positive naive cells than in CXCR3-negative naive cells.

Sequenced input: naive CXCR3+ CD8+ T cells from blood. Subset meaning: CD45RO-CCR7+CD27+CD95- naive CD8+ T cells expressing CXCR3 (TNR3+). These receptors all come from a human donor in good health. Some clones in this sample may be carry-over from other donors' samples.

Here the CDR3 reads CASGLAGGTDTQYF. The genes are TRBV6-2 or TRBV6-3 and TRBJ2-3; TCRdb names TRBD2, which stays unverified in the absence of DNA. CDR1 is MNHEY, CDR2 SVGEGT, per germline. This CDR3 has 14 amino acids.

This sequence joins TRBV9 and TRBJ2-5; no DNA is available, so the TRBD1 call from TCRdb remains unchecked. The CDR3 has 15 residues. Germline V gene sequence: CDR1 SGDLS, CDR2 YYNGEE. Here the CDR3 reads CANSVQGAPQETQYF.

The chain employs TRBV27 and TRBJ2-1. The germline V gene has CDR1 MNHEY and CDR2 SMNVEV (reference sequence). This CDR3 comprises 14 residues. The CDR3 region is CASSLTLSYNEQFF.

This chain connects TRBV9 to TRBJ2-7. This CDR3 contains 13 residues. Germline values: CDR1 SGDLS, CDR2 YYNGEE. CDR3: CASSEGISYEQYF.

The chain links TRBV5-1 to TRBJ2-3. The germline V gene has CDR1 SGHRS and CDR2 YFSETQ. The CDR3 covers 15 residues. The CDR3 loop reads CASSLLTDSTDTQYF.

The rearrangement uses TRBV7-2 and TRBJ2-1. This CDR3 is built from 14 residues. Germline-derived CDR1 and CDR2 are SGHTA and FQGNSA. The chain's CDR3 is CASRDGSSYNEQFF.

V gene TRBV20-1 combines with J gene TRBJ2-3; checking the TCRdb D call of TRBD2 is not possible without DNA. The CDR3 spans 15 residues. CDR1 and CDR2 (germline): DFQATT, SNEGSKA (reference sequence). CDR3 in amino acids: CSARLLAGTMDTQYF.

The rearrangement links TRBV29-1 to TRBJ1-2; the D gene TCRdb calls, TRBD1, cannot be checked with no DNA. The CDR3 runs 12 residues. Looked up from germline, CDR1 is SQVTM and CDR2 is ANQGSEA. Here the CDR3 reads CSVEGEGGGYTF.

The chain links TRBV23-1 to TRBJ2-7; TCRdb indicates TRBD2, and absent DNA this call remains unverified. TRBV23-1 is noted as an ORF with a role that remains uncertain. This CDR3 has 16 amino acids. CDR3 protein: CACSQSGGGPQYEQYF.

The chain joins TRBV13 to TRBJ2-7. The CDR3 spans 12 residues. Germline V gene lookup returns CDR1 PRHDT and CDR2 FYEKMQ (reference sequence). The CDR3 reads CASSLGYYEQYF.

This chain joins TRBV12-3 or TRBV12-4 and TRBJ1-1. This CDR3 spans 14 amino acids. CDR3 protein: CASNTLGLNTEAFF.

The genes are TRBV29-1 and TRBJ2-7; TCRdb lists TRBD2, though no DNA is available to test this call. The CDR3 runs to 15 residues. The germline V gene has CDR1 SQVTM and CDR2 ANQGSEA. CDR3 in amino acids: CSVELRGGENYEQYF.

This chain uses TRBV7-9 with TRBJ2-7; the D call of TRBD1 rests on TCRdb alone, since no DNA is present to check it. Looked up from germline, CDR1 is SEHNR and CDR2 is FQNEAQ (reference sequence). The CDR3 is 14 residues long. This chain's CDR3 is CASSLGDSSYEQYF.

The chain has TRBV5-4 and TRBJ2-2. Germline V gene sequence: CDR1 SGHNT, CDR2 YYREEE (reference sequence). The CDR3 runs to 16 residues. The CDR3 is CASSARTASGTGELFF.

This sequence joins TRBV13 and TRBJ2-7. Germline V lookup: CDR1 PRHDT, CDR2 FYEKMQ (reference sequence). CDR3 length: 13 residues. The chain's CDR3 is CASSFEDVREQYF.

J is TRBJ2-7 and V is TRBV5-1. The germline CDR1 and CDR2 sequences are SGHRS and YFSETQ. The CDR3 totals 12 residues. CDR3 protein: CASSPATYEQYF.

The CDR3 reads CASSASKGLADLWVQYF. This rearrangement joins TRBV7-9 to TRBJ2-7; TCRdb's D call of TRBD2 is untestable without DNA. The germline gives CDR1 SEHNR, CDR2 FQNEAQ (reference sequence). CDR3 length: 17 amino acids.

This chain joins TRBV29-1 and TRBJ1-1; TCRdb indicates TRBD1, and absent DNA this call remains unverified. Germline V lookup: CDR1 SQVTM, CDR2 ANQGSEA. This CDR3 region has 13 residues. CDR3 protein: CSVDRGRGTEAFF. Complete variable domain (other parts from reference TRBV29-1 and TRBJ1-1): SAVISQKPSRDICQRGTSLTIQCQVDSQVTMMFWYRQQPGQSLTLIATANQGSEATYESGFVIDKFPISRPNLTFSTLTVSNMSPEDSSIYLCSVDRGRGTEAFFGQGTRLTVV.

This rearrangement joins TRBV7-9 to TRBJ2-1; TCRdb's D gene call, TRBD2, goes unchecked for lack of DNA. The CDR3 runs to 16 residues. Looked up from germline, CDR1 is SEHNR and CDR2 is FQNEAQ (reference sequence). CDR3 loop: CASSPTIAGPYNEQFF.

This sequence joins TRBV6-5 and TRBJ1-1. Germline V lookup: CDR1 MNHEY, CDR2 SVGAGI. The CDR3 spans 15 residues. CDR3: CASSVDPRSVTEAFF.

CDR3: CSGRTESYEQYF. The V and J genes are TRBV29-1 and TRBJ2-7. Germline CDR1 reads SQVTM; CDR2 reads ANQGSEA. This CDR3 is 12 amino acids long.

J is TRBJ2-7 and V is TRBV30; TCRdb's D call of TRBD2 is untestable without DNA. This CDR3 has 12 residues. Germline CDR1 is GTSNPN and CDR2 is SVGIG (reference sequence). This CDR3 reads CAWADLRDEQYF.

This chain uses TRBV16 with TRBJ1-1. CDR1 is KGHSY and CDR2 is FQNENV in the germline V gene. CDR3 length equals 12 residues. The CDR3 protein is CASSQANTEAFF.

The chain employs TRBV3-1 and TRBJ2-5; TCRdb calls TRBD2, which cannot be checked without DNA. This CDR3 region has 15 residues. CDR1 is LGHDT, CDR2 YNNKEL, per germline (reference sequence). CDR3 sequence reads: CASSPSPGRQETQYF.

The J gene is TRBJ2-2, the V gene TRBV29-1; TCRdb proposes TRBD1, but this gene call is untestable without DNA. The CDR3 spans 15 residues. The V gene's germline CDR1 is SQVTM and CDR2 ANQGSEA. Here the CDR3 reads CSVEPGQGVTGELFF.

This CDR3 reads CAWSVGGGSLYTF. The chain uses TRBV30 and TRBJ1-2; lacking DNA, the TRBD1 call made by TCRdb goes unchecked. Per germline, CDR1 GTSNPN and CDR2 SVGIG (reference sequence). The CDR3 loop spans 13 amino acids.

The J gene is TRBJ2-3, the V gene TRBV28; the TCRdb D gene call, TRBD1, has no DNA to confirm it. The CDR3 consists of 15 residues. Germline V lookup: CDR1 MDHEN, CDR2 SYDVKM. The chain's CDR3 is CASSFPAGYTDTQYF.